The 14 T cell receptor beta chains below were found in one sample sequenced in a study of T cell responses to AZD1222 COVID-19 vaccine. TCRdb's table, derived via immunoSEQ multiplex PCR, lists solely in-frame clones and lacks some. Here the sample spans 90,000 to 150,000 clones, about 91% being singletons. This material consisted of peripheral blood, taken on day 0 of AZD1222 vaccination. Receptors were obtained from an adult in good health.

The CDR3 reads CASSPVGRGLSYNSPLHF. CDR3 nucleotide sequence: TGTGCCAGCAGCCCGGTGGGGCGGGGGCTCTCCTATAATTCACCCCTCCACTTT. The chain recombines TRBV28 with TRBJ1-6; D may be TRBD1 (6 bases). The V end lost 6 bases, the J end lost 0 bases, and 18 bases lay between the germline ends. Germline lookup yields CDR1 MDHEN and CDR2 SYDVKM. This CDR3 has 18 amino acids.

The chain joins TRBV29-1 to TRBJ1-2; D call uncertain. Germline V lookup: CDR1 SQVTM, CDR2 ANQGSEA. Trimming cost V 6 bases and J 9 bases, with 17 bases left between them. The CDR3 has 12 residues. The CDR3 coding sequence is TGCAGCGTCCTCCCCGAGAGGGAGAGCTACACCTTC. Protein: CSVLPERESYTF.

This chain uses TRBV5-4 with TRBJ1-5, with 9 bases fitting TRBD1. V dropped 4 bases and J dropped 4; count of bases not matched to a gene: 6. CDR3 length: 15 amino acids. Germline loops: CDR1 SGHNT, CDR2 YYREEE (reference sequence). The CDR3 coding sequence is TGTGCCAGCAGCGTTGGGACAGGGAGAAATCAGCCCCAGCATTTT. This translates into CASSVGTGRNQPQHF.

CDR3 residues: CSVEGLAANTQYF. CDR3 coding DNA: TGCAGCGTTGAAGGGCTAGCCGCAAATACGCAGTATTTT. V is TRBV29-1 and J is TRBJ2-3; perhaps TRBD2 as D (5 bases). The CDR3 has 13 residues. Germline V gene data show CDR1 as SQVTM and CDR2 as ANQGSEA. Trimming pared 1 base from V and 7 bases from J, leaving 12 bases between.

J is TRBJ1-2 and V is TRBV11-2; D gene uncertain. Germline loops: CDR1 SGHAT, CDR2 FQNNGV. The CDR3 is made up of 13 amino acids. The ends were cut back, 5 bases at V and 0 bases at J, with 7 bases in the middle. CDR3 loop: CASSPDSNYGYTF. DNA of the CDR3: TGTGCCAGCAGCCCGGACTCTAACTATGGCTACACCTTC.

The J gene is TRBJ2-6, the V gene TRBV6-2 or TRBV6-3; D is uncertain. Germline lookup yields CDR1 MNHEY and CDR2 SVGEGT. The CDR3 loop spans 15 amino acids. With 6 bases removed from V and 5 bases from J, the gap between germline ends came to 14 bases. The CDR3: CASSPLSVRANVLTF. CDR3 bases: TGTGCCAGCAGCCCCTTGAGCGTTAGGGCCAACGTCCTGACTTTC.

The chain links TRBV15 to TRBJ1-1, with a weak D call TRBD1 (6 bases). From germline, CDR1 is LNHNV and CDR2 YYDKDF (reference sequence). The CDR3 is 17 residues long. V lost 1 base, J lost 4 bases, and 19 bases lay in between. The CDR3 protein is CATSRGRAGRGFTEAFF. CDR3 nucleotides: TGTGCCACCAGCAGAGGTCGGGCGGGCAGGGGTTTCACTGAAGCTTTCTTT.

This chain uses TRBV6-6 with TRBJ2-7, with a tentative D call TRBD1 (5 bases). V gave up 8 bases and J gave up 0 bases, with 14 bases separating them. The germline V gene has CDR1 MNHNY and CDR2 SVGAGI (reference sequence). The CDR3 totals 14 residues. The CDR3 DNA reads TGTGCCAGCGGGAAAGTACAGGCCTCCTACGAGCAGTACTTC. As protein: CASGKVQASYEQYF.

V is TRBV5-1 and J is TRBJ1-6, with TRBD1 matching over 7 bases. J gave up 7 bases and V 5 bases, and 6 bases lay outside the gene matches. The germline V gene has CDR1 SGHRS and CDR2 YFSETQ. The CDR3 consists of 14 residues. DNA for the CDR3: TGCGCCAGCAGTACAGGACAGGAGAATTCACCCCTCCACTTT. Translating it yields CASSTGQENSPLHF.

CDR3 region: CASSTTKYGYTF. For the CDR3, the DNA is TGTGCCAGCAGCACGACCAAGTATGGCTACACCTTC. The chain combines TRBV7-2 with TRBJ1-2, with D hard to call. Germline V gene data show CDR1 as SGHTA and CDR2 as FQGNSA. The CDR3 has 12 residues. Trimming took 5 bases from V and 5 from J, leaving 9 bases between them.

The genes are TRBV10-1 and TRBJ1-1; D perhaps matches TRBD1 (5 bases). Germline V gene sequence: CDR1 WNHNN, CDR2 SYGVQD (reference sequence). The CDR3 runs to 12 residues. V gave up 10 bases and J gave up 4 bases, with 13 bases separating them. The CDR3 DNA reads TGCGCCACTCCGGGACCCCCCACTGAAGCTTTCTTT. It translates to CATPGPPTEAFF.

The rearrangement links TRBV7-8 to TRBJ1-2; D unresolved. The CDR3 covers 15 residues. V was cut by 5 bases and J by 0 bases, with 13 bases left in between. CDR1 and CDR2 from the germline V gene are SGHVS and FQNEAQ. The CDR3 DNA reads TGTGCCAGCAGCGCAGAGGAGGTCGCTAACTATGGCTACACCTTC. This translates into CASSAEEVANYGYTF.

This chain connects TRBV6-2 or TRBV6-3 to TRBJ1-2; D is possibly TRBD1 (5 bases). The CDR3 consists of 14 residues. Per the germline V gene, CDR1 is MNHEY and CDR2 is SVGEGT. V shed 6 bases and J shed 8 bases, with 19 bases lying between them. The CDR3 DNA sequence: TGTGCCAGCAGCCAGACCGGGACCTCGGTGGGCTACACCTTC. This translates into CASSQTGTSVGYTF.

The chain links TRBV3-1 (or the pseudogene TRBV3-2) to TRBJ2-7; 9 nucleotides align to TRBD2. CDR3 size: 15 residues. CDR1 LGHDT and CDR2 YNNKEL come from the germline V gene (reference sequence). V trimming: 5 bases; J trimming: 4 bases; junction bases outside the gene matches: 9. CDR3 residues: CASSALGGGAYEQYF. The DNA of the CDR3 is TGTGCCAGCAGCGCATTGGGCGGGGGGGCATACGAGCAGTACTTC.